The 19 T cell receptor beta chains listed next were all sequenced from one sample in a study of metastatic and nonmetastatic thyroid tumors. Not a single patient had been given any form of treatment at any point before undergoing thyroid surgery. TCRdb reprocessed the PCR reads using MiXCR. This table has over 15,000 clones, 30% to 35% appearing once. The source material was blood. These receptors came from a female donor with papillary thyroid cancer or a benign thyroid nodule (not recorded which). Some clones in this sample may be carry-over from other donors' samples.

The chain joins TRBV20-1 to TRBJ2-7; 7 nucleotides agree with TRBD2. Germline values: CDR1 DFQATT, CDR2 SNEGSKA (reference sequence). The CDR3 runs to 13 residues. V was pared by 3 bases and J by 3 bases, with 5 bases of the junction left unmatched. The CDR3 DNA reads as TGCAGTGCTAGTCGGACTAGTCACTACGAGCAGTACTTC. This gives the protein CSASRTSHYEQYF.

This clone was counted at least ten times. A clone one base away is much larger, so this may be a read error. Other DNA sequences of this sample code for an identical CDR3. The gene calls are TRBV19 and TRBJ2-1, with 14 bases matching TRBD2. This CDR3 region has 15 residues. Germline assignment: CDR1 LNHDA and CDR2 SQIVND (reference sequence). With 3 bases clipped from V and 10 bases from J, the junction kept 5 bases outside the gene matches. This CDR3 reads CASSMTSGGAIEQFF. Here the CDR3 DNA reads TGTGCCAGTAGTATGACTAGCGGGGGGGCTATCGAGCAGTTCTTC. The full variable domain, its missing parts supplied by reference TRBV19 and TRBJ2-1, is DGGITQSPKYLFRKEGQNVTLSCEQNLNHDAMYWYRQDPGQGLRLIYYSQIVNDFQKGDIAEGYSVSREKKESFPLTVTSAQKNPTAFYLCASSMTSGGAIEQFFGPGTRLTVL.

This clone was detected many times. This chain uses TRBV5-1 with TRBJ2-2; D is perhaps TRBD2 (6 bases). In germline, CDR1 is SGHRS, CDR2 YFSETQ. V was cut by 7 bases and J by 1 base, with 14 bases left in between. The CDR3 is 15 residues long. The CDR3 region has the DNA TGCGCCAGCTCCCTTGAGGGAGGGAACACCGGGGAGCTGTTTTTT. Protein: CASSLEGGNTGELFF. The full variable domain, its missing parts supplied by reference TRBV5-1 and TRBJ2-2, is KAGVTQTPRYLIKTRGQQVTLSCSPISGHRSVSWYQQTPGQGLQFLFEYFSETQRNKGNFPGRFSGRQFSNSRSEMNVSTLELGDSALYLCASSLEGGNTGELFFGEGSRLTVL.

This clone has a handful of counts. This chain links TRBV19 with TRBJ2-5; 11 bases are a match to TRBD2. The J segment lost 2 bases and the V segment lost 7 bases, leaving 6 bases of the junction unmatched. Germline CDR1 reads LNHDA; CDR2 reads SQIVND (reference sequence). The CDR3 sequence is 15 residues long. CDR3 bases: TGTGCCAGTAAACGGACTAGCGGGTTACAAGAGACCCAGTACTTC. This encodes CASKRTSGLQETQYF.

This clone was picked up many times. V gene TRBV5-6 combines with J gene TRBJ2-3; tentatively, D is TRBD1 or TRBD2 (5 bases each). V dropped 4 bases and J dropped 4 bases, with 16 bases sitting between them. Germline V gene lookup returns CDR1 SGHDT and CDR2 YYEEEE. The CDR3 has 15 amino acids. Written as DNA, the CDR3 is TGTGCCAGCAGCCAGGGCGTGAGGGGCTCAGATACGCAGTATTTT. This translates into CASSQGVRGSDTQYF.

The chain is built from TRBV3-1 and TRBJ2-1; TRBD1 might be the D (5 bases). The CDR3 is 14 amino acids. The V gene lost 2 bases and the J gene lost 5 bases, with 10 bases spanning the gap. Germline loops: CDR1 LGHDT, CDR2 YNNKEL (reference sequence). The CDR3 DNA follows: TGTGCCAGCAGCCAACTGGGCAGGGACAATGAGCAGTTCTTC. As protein: CASSQLGRDNEQFF.

This clone came up a few times. The chain's CDR3 is CASSSVKLPQHF. In DNA, the CDR3 is TGTGCCAGCAGTTCTGTGAAGTTGCCCCAGCATTTT. This chain uses TRBV27 with TRBJ1-5, with no clear D. Germline CDR1 and CDR2: MNHEY and SMNVEV (reference sequence). Trimming shortened V by 4 bases and J by 9 bases, and 10 bases separated the two germline ends. This CDR3 is 12 amino acids long.

This clone has ten or more counts. The V call is TRBV5-6, the J call TRBJ1-5; the D gene is possibly TRBD1 (5 bases). This CDR3 comprises 16 residues. Germline values: CDR1 SGHDT, CDR2 YYEEEE. V was pared by 5 bases and J by 1 base, with 16 bases between. Here the CDR3 reads CASSTGGGTSNQPQHF. In nucleotides, the CDR3 is TGTGCCAGCAGTACGGGTGGGGGGACCAGCAATCAGCCCCAGCATTTT. Based on the CDR3 plus reference TRBV5-6 and TRBJ1-5, the full variable domain is DAGVTQSPTHLIKTRGQQVTLRCSPKSGHDTVSWYQQALGQGPQFIFQYYEEEERQRGNFPDRFSGHQFPNYSSELNVNALLLGDSALYLCASSTGGGTSNQPQHFGDGTRLSIL.

This chain links TRBV4-1 with TRBJ1-5; D gene unclear. V was shortened by 4 bases and J by 5 bases, with 9 bases between the two germline ends. Germline V gene data show CDR1 as MGHRA and CDR2 as YSYEKL. The CDR3 consists of 13 residues. As DNA, the CDR3 is TGCGCCAGCAGCCGATCTCCAGATCAGCCCCAGCATTTT. This encodes CASSRSPDQPQHF.

This clone is deemed medium-sized. The chain has TRBV30 and TRBJ1-2; D not resolved. CDR1 GTSNPN and CDR2 SVGIG come from the germline V gene (reference sequence). V lost 3 bases and J 3 bases, leaving 17 bases between the germline ends. This CDR3 is built from 15 residues. CDR3 sequence (DNA): TGTGCCTGGAGCGGTGTTTTCATGAGGGACTATGGCTACACCTTC. It yields the protein CAWSGVFMRDYGYTF.

Turning to this clone: This likely comes from a read error, as the CDR3 has no conserved phenylalanine or tryptophan at its end. The chain combines TRBV5-1 with TRBJ1-6; maybe TRBD1 (6 bases). This CDR3 contains 16 residues. Looked up from germline, CDR1 is SGHRS and CDR2 is YFSETQ. V lost 6 bases and J 3 bases, leaving 16 bases between the germline ends. Here the CDR3 DNA reads TGCGCCAGCAACCGGGGACACGATAACTATAATTCACCCCTCCACTCT. Its translation: CASNRGHDNYNSPLHS.

This clone was recorded at least ten times. This sample includes further DNA sequences coding for the same CDR3. This rearrangement joins TRBV7-9 to TRBJ2-6; D is uncertain. Germline V gene sequence: CDR1 SEHNR, CDR2 FQNEAQ (reference sequence). CDR3 size: 14 residues. Trimming removed 2 bases at V and 0 bases at J, with 2 bases between. CDR3 sequence (DNA): TGTGCCAGCAGCTTATACTCTGGGGCCAACGTCCTGACTTTC. Its protein product is CASSLYSGANVLTF. Variable domain in full (rest from reference TRBV7-9 and TRBJ2-6): DTGVSQNPRHKITKRGQNVTFRCDPISEHNRLYWYRQTLGQGPEFLTYFQNEAQLEKSRLLSDRFSAERPKGSFSTLEIQRTEQGDSAMYLCASSLYSGANVLTFGAGSRLTVL.

The DNA for the CDR3 is TGTGCCAGCAACCCCGACAGGGGTGGCTCCTACGAGCAGTACTTC. Its protein is CASNPDRGGSYEQYF. The rearrangement joins TRBV6-1 to TRBJ2-7; the match to TRBD1 covers 8 bases. The junction had 8 bases not matched to a gene; V was cut back by 7 bases and J by 0 bases. Per the germline V gene, CDR1 is MNHNS and CDR2 is SASEGT. The CDR3 sequence is 15 residues long.

In its sample, this clone is medium-sized. V is TRBV5-1 and J is TRBJ2-1; D gene unclear. This CDR3 contains 13 residues. Germline lookup yields CDR1 SGHRS and CDR2 YFSETQ. Trimming took 2 bases from V and 7 from J, leaving 10 bases between them. The CDR3 is CASSFLLPNEQFF. The DNA of the CDR3 is TGCGCCAGCAGCTTCTTACTCCCGAATGAGCAGTTCTTC.

In this sample, this clone turned up many times. The V call is TRBV11-2, the J call TRBJ1-1; 10 bases fit TRBD1. Germline assignment: CDR1 SGHAT and CDR2 FQNNGV. V trimming: 5 bases; J trimming: 3 bases; junction bases outside the gene matches: 3. This CDR3 region has 14 residues. As DNA, the CDR3 is TGTGCCAGCAGCCCGACAGGGGGCTACACTGAAGCTTTCTTT. Translated: CASSPTGGYTEAFF.

The J gene is TRBJ2-7, the V gene TRBV5-5; 7 bases fit TRBD2. Looked up from germline, CDR1 is SGHKS and CDR2 is YYEKEE (reference sequence). V was pared by 0 bases and J by 7 bases, with 4 bases of the junction left unmatched. The CDR3 is made up of 13 amino acids. The DNA of the CDR3 is TGTGCCAGCAGCTTGGGACTAGCCTGGGAGCAGTACTTC. It translates to CASSLGLAWEQYF.

This clone counts as medium-sized. The rearrangement uses TRBV6-1 and TRBJ1-2; TRBD1 is a possible D gene (5 bases). V lost 5 bases and J lost 4, with 14 bases in between. Germline V lookup: CDR1 MNHNS, CDR2 SASEGT. The CDR3 has 14 amino acids. The CDR3 DNA reads as TGTGCCAGCAGTCCGCAAACGGGGGGCTATGGCTACACCTTC. Encoded protein: CASSPQTGGYGYTF.

About this clone: The conserved phenylalanine or tryptophan is not found at the CDR3 terminus, so this likely reflects a read error. This chain joins TRBV27 and TRBJ1-2; D gene uncertain. CDR3 length equals 13 residues. Trimming pared 3 bases from V and 7 bases from J, leaving 12 bases between. Looked up from germline, CDR1 is MNHEY and CDR2 is SMNVEV (reference sequence). CDR3: CASSFIGFLGYTL. The DNA for the CDR3 is TGTGCCAGCAGTTTCATAGGCTTTCTTGGCTACACCCTC.

Points on this clone: At one boundary the junction diverges from the germline segment, which might be a read error. The chain joins TRBV20-1 to TRBJ2-5, with TRBD2 matching over 9 bases. From germline, CDR1 is DFQATT and CDR2 SNEGSKA (reference sequence). The CDR3 runs 14 residues. In DNA, the CDR3 is TGCAGTTCTAGTATTCCTAGCGGGGTAGAGACCCAGTACTTC. It yields the protein CSSSIPSGVETQYF.